This T cell receptor beta chain derives from a study of blood T cell repertoires in COVID-19. Study details: Researchers got acute and convalescent COVID-19 samples from the United States, Italy and Spain. In each case, the material was cDNA or gDNA derived from T cells, B-cell-depleted T cells, or PBMCs.

As originally analysed: Reference gene primer amplification gave estimated nucleated cell counts. TCRdb's copy holds only in-frame clones and misses some; the assay was immunoSEQ multiplex PCR. V, J and clone size derive from that table, while D and trimming were established from the DNA sequence. The sample consists of approximately 15,000 clones, approximately 90% of them appearing once. Specimen: peripheral blood. The clonotype was recovered from a human donor with active COVID-19. The donor label of this sample is uncertain.

CDR3 nucleotides: TGTGCCAGCAGCCTGCCCGGGGGTACGCAGTATTTT. It encodes CASSLPGGTQYF. The chain uses TRBV11-3 and TRBJ2-3, with a weak D call TRBD2 (6 bases). The CDR3 is 12 residues long. V lost 5 bases, J lost 8 bases, and 11 bases lay in between. CDR1 is SGHNT, CDR2 YENEEA, per germline. Supplemented by reference TRBV11-3 and TRBJ2-3, the full variable domain reads EAGVVQSPRYKIIEKKQPVAFWCNPISGHNTLYWYLQNLGQGPELLIRYENEEAVDDSQLPKDRFSAERLKGVDSTLKIQPAELGDSAVYLCASSLPGGTQYFGPGTRLTVL.